One and the same sample provided the 21 T cell receptor beta chains below, sequenced in a study of OX40 agonist ivuxolimab in advanced cancers. Libraries were prepared by immunoSEQ multiplex PCR; TCRdb keeps only in-frame clonotypes and omits some of them. The data hold some 100,000 clones, with roughly 84% observed a single time. The sample here was CD4+ or CD8+ T cells sorted from blood, taken in a trial of the OX40 agonist ivuxolimab. Every receptor here comes from an adult with an advanced solid tumor such as melanoma, head and neck, liver or kidney cancer.

This clone has just a few counts. The J gene is TRBJ2-3, the V gene TRBV18, with 9 bases matching TRBD1. CDR3 size: 14 residues. J was trimmed by 3 bases and V by 8 bases; bases with no gene match: 6. Germline V gene sequence: CDR1 KGHSH, CDR2 LQKENI. CDR3 DNA sequence: TGTGCCAGCACCAGGGACAGGGATACAGATACGCAGTATTTT. Encoded protein: CASTRDRDTDTQYF.

The chain has TRBV5-5 and TRBJ2-5; D tentatively fits TRBD1 or TRBD2 (5 bases each). The CDR3 spans 12 residues. The germline V and J ends were trimmed by 6 bases and 5 bases, with 11 bases remaining between them. CDR1 is SGHKS, CDR2 YYEKEE, per germline (reference sequence). The CDR3 DNA sequence: TGTGCCAGCAATGCAGGGACGGAGACCCAGTACTTC. Residues: CASNAGTETQYF.

The rearrangement uses TRBV7-9 and TRBJ1-2; 12 bases agree with TRBD1. CDR3 size: 17 residues. V lost 4 bases, J lost 5 bases, and 11 bases stayed unmatched. CDR1 and CDR2 from the germline V gene are SEHNR and FQNEAQ (reference sequence). The CDR3, as DNA: TGTGCCAGCAGCTACGGGACAGGGGGCGCTTTTGATTATGGCTACACCTTC. This sequence encodes CASSYGTGGAFDYGYTF. The variable domain in full, completed from reference TRBV7-9 and TRBJ1-2, reads DTGVSQNPRHKITKRGQNVTFRCDPISEHNRLYWYRQTLGQGPEFLTYFQNEAQLEKSRLLSDRFSAERPKGSFSTLEIQRTEQGDSAMYLCASSYGTGGAFDYGYTFGSGTRLTVV.

The chain recombines TRBV28 with TRBJ2-1, with TRBD1 as a possible D gene (7 bases). Germline assignment: CDR1 MDHEN and CDR2 SYDVKM. The V end was cut by 4 bases, the J end by 7 bases, with 17 bases between. The CDR3 loop spans 15 amino acids. The CDR3 is CASSSPQGGWNEQFF. In DNA form, the CDR3 reads TGTGCCAGCAGTTCCCCCCAGGGGGGATGGAATGAGCAGTTCTTC. Supplemented by reference TRBV28 and TRBJ2-1, the full variable domain reads DVKVTQSSRYLVKRTGEKVFLECVQDMDHENMFWYRQDPGLGLRLIYFSYDVKMKEKGDIPEGYSVSREKKERFSLILESASTNQTSMYLCASSSPQGGWNEQFFGPGTRLTVL.

The CDR3 protein is CASSTHSGGSLGQETQYF. Written as DNA, the CDR3 is TGTGCCAGCAGTACCCATAGCGGGGGCTCCTTGGGGCAAGAGACCCAGTACTTC. The J gene is TRBJ2-5, the V gene TRBV11-2; 9 bases agree with TRBD2. The CDR3 sequence is 18 residues long. With V trimmed by 6 bases and J by 2 bases, 16 bases remained unmatched. Germline CDR1 and CDR2: SGHAT and FQNNGV. Using reference TRBV11-2 and TRBJ2-5 for the parts outside the CDR3, the full variable domain is EAGVAQSPRYKIIEKRQSVAFWCNPISGHATLYWYQQILGQGPKLLIQFQNNGVVDDSQLPKDRFSAERLKGVDSTLKIQPAKLEDSAVYLCASSTHSGGSLGQETQYFGPGTRLLVL.

This clone was counted once. J is TRBJ2-2 and V is TRBV19; D is unclear. V lost 1 base, J lost 0 bases, and 6 bases lay in between. Germline CDR1 and CDR2: LNHDA and SQIVND (reference sequence). The CDR3 sequence is 15 residues long. This CDR3 is CASSIGAANTGELFF. In DNA form, the CDR3 reads TGTGCCAGTAGTATAGGGGCCGCGAACACCGGGGAGCTGTTTTTT.

The chain links TRBV30 to TRBJ1-2; D not resolved. The V and J ends lost 1 base and 8 bases respectively, with 14 bases between them. Germline V lookup: CDR1 GTSNPN, CDR2 SVGIG (reference sequence). CDR3 length: 13 residues. In DNA form, the CDR3 reads TGTGCCTGGAGTGGGCGGGCTCGAGACGGCTACACCTTC. It is translated as CAWSGRARDGYTF.

V gene TRBV30 combines with J gene TRBJ1-6; D gene unclear. Trimming removed 6 bases at V and 0 bases at J, with 12 bases between. The CDR3 is 15 residues long. CDR1 is GTSNPN and CDR2 is SVGIG in the germline V gene (reference sequence). This chain's CDR3 is CACSFQSSYNSPLHF. CDR3 sequence (DNA): TGTGCCTGCTCGTTCCAGAGCTCCTATAATTCACCCCTCCACTTT.

V usage is TRBV18 and J usage is TRBJ1-2, with 7 bases aligning to TRBD1. V lost 3 bases to trimming and J lost 0 bases; unmatched junction nucleotides: 4. Per the germline V gene, CDR1 is KGHSH and CDR2 is LQKENI. The CDR3 has 15 amino acids. Here the CDR3 DNA reads TGTGCCAGCTCACCTGGGGACAGCGCTAACTATGGCTACACCTTC. This gives the protein CASSPGDSANYGYTF.

CDR3 sequence: CASSEGNMNSPLHF. CDR3 coding DNA: TGTGCCAGCAGTGAAGGAAACATGAATTCACCCCTCCACTTT. The chain employs TRBV2 and TRBJ1-6; D call uncertain. V gave up 1 base and J gave up 7 bases, with 8 bases separating them. This CDR3 is built from 14 residues. CDR1 SNHLY and CDR2 FYNNEI come from the germline V gene.

The rearrangement joins TRBV9 to TRBJ1-2; no clear D gene. Germline values: CDR1 SGDLS, CDR2 YYNGEE. The CDR3 is made up of 13 amino acids. The V gene lost 0 bases and the J gene lost 5 bases, with 8 bases spanning the gap. The CDR3 is CASSVEERYGYTF. CDR3 nucleotides: TGTGCCAGCAGCGTAGAGGAAAGATATGGCTACACCTTC.

In this sample, this clone turned up once. This sequence joins TRBV30 and TRBJ2-6, with a weak D call TRBD1 (5 bases). The CDR3 runs to 15 residues. The germline gives CDR1 GTSNPN, CDR2 SVGIG (reference sequence). V lost 3 bases and J 1 base, leaving 10 bases between the germline ends. The chain's CDR3 is CAWSQGKSGANVLTF. In DNA form, the CDR3 reads TGTGCCTGGAGCCAGGGAAAGTCTGGGGCCAACGTCCTGACTTTC.

This chain links TRBV28 with TRBJ1-1; the D gene is possibly TRBD1 (5 bases). The ends were cut back, 5 bases at V and 1 base at J, with 11 bases in the middle. The CDR3 covers 14 residues. CDR1 MDHEN and CDR2 SYDVKM come from the germline V gene. The CDR3 spells CASSIKRGNTEAFF. Written as DNA, the CDR3 is TGTGCCAGCAGTATAAAAAGGGGGAACACTGAAGCTTTCTTT.

V is TRBV4-3 and J is TRBJ1-2; maybe TRBD1 (5 bases). The germline V gene has CDR1 LGHNA and CDR2 YSLEER. This CDR3 comprises 15 residues. Trimming removed 3 bases at V and 7 bases at J, with 18 bases between. In DNA form, the CDR3 reads TGCGCCAGCAGCCAGGCCGAGACGGGGCGCGGTGGCTACACCTTC. It is translated as CASSQAETGRGGYTF.

The chain combines TRBV6-6 with TRBJ2-7, with 7 bases matching TRBD1. V trimming: 8 bases; J trimming: 5 bases; junction bases outside the gene matches: 3. The CDR3 covers 11 residues. The germline CDR1 and CDR2 sequences are MNHNY and SVGAGI (reference sequence). The CDR3 bases are TGTGCCAGCCTAGGACAGGACGAGCAGTACGTC. Its protein product is CASLGQDEQYV.

This clone was picked up a small number of times. The chain has TRBV2 and TRBJ1-4, with TRBD1 matching over 7 bases. From germline, CDR1 is SNHLY and CDR2 FYNNEI. CDR3 size: 14 residues. J lost 4 bases, V lost 8 bases, and 7 bases had no gene match. CDR3 DNA: TGTGCCAGCGCTCAAAACAGGGGTAATGAAAAACTGTTTTTT. Its protein product is CASAQNRGNEKLFF.

The rearrangement uses TRBV7-2 and TRBJ2-3; TRBD2 is a possible D gene (6 bases). In germline, CDR1 is SGHTA, CDR2 FQGNSA. The CDR3 covers 16 residues. Trimming pared 5 bases from V and 1 base from J, leaving 16 bases between. The CDR3 sequence: CASSRSGVVGTDTQYF. The CDR3 nucleotides are TGTGCCAGCAGCCGGTCGGGGGTCGTCGGCACAGATACGCAGTATTTT.

The chain uses TRBV7-9 and TRBJ2-3; TRBD2 agrees at 11 bases. Germline values: CDR1 SEHNR, CDR2 FQNEAQ (reference sequence). Trimming cost V 2 bases and J 0 bases; bases outside gene matches: 4. CDR3 size: 17 residues. CDR3 sequence: CASSLLAGGRSTDTQYF. In DNA, the CDR3 is TGTGCCAGCAGCTTACTAGCGGGGGGCAGGAGCACAGATACGCAGTATTTT.

J is TRBJ2-6 and V is TRBV19; unclear D gene. This CDR3 is 16 amino acids long. V was clipped by 6 bases and J by 0 bases, with 12 bases between them. Germline V gene data show CDR1 as LNHDA and CDR2 as SQIVND (reference sequence). The CDR3 nucleotides read TGTGCCAGTAGGACGATAGGCAGCTCTGGGGCCAACGTCCTGACTTTC. This sequence encodes CASRTIGSSGANVLTF.

The rearrangement links TRBV19 to TRBJ2-2; 8 bases align to TRBD2. Trimming at V came to 8 bases and at J to 4 bases, leaving 18 bases not matched to a gene. CDR1 LNHDA and CDR2 SQIVND come from the germline V gene (reference sequence). The CDR3 extends over 18 amino acids. In DNA form, the CDR3 reads TGTGCCAGTTCGAGCGGGGGCGGGGTCTTTCTTGGCACCGGGGAGCTGTTTTTT. Protein product: CASSSGGGVFLGTGELFF.

V usage is TRBV27 and J usage is TRBJ2-7; possibly TRBD1 or TRBD2 for D (5 bases each). Germline V lookup: CDR1 MNHEY, CDR2 SMNVEV (reference sequence). The CDR3 is 16 residues long. The V gene lost 1 base and the J gene lost 2 bases, with 15 bases spanning the gap. For the CDR3, the DNA is TGTGCCAGCAGTTTATACCGTACCCAGGGACCCTACGAGCAGTACTTC. Translated, it gives CASSLYRTQGPYEQYF.